These T cell receptor beta chains were read from a single sample in a study of blood T cells in healthy people across ages. Each CDR3 protein gets one entry after TCRdb re-called the 5' RACE reads with MiXCR. Of around 800,000 distinct CDR3 sequences in the sample, around a quarter are singletons; the top ten hold 3%. This sample also belongs to another study, concerning T cells of mothers and their children.

The sequenced sample was blood. The receptors were sampled from a boy under 18 in good health. Both conserved end residues are part of each CDR3. Each record gives: J gene, V gene, clone size, D gene, CDR3 protein, CDR3 DNA. A D gene is named only where the DNA matches it firmly. Clone size is given for some rows only: seen once, a few or many times, or a class if the clone is expanded.

j_call: TRBJ2-3; v_call: TRBV6-4; clone_size: few; d_call: NA; cdr3_aa: CASSVESGTDTQYF; cdr3_nt: TGTGCCAGCAGTGTAGAAAGCGGCACAGATACGCAGTATTTT
j_call: TRBJ2-3; v_call: TRBV5-1; clone_size: NA; d_call: TRBD2; cdr3_aa: CASSGLAGGPDTQYF; cdr3_nt: TGCGCCAGCAGCGGACTAGCGGGGGGGCCAGATACGCAGTATTTT
j_call: TRBJ2-1; v_call: TRBV20-1; clone_size: few; d_call: NA; cdr3_aa: CSARVVDRTDNEQFF; cdr3_nt: TGCAGTGCTAGAGTCGTAGACAGGACCGACAATGAGCAGTTCTTC
j_call: TRBJ1-4; v_call: TRBV20-1; clone_size: few; d_call: NA; cdr3_aa: CSAPLQEKLFF; cdr3_nt: TGCAGTGCCCCCCTGCAGGAAAAACTGTTTTTT
j_call: TRBJ1-1; v_call: TRBV5-4; clone_size: few; d_call: NA; cdr3_aa: CASSEGKPGHGNTEAFF; cdr3_nt: TGTGCCAGCAGCGAGGGAAAACCGGGACACGGGAACACTGAAGCTTTCTTT
j_call: TRBJ1-1; v_call: TRBV6-5; clone_size: NA; d_call: NA; cdr3_aa: CASSYSPARVNTEAFF; cdr3_nt: TGTGCCAGCAGTTACTCTCCTGCCAGGGTGAACACTGAAGCTTTCTTT
j_call: TRBJ2-1; v_call: TRBV6-6; clone_size: few; d_call: NA; cdr3_aa: CASTDPDASYNEQFF; cdr3_nt: TGTGCCAGCACCGACCCGGACGCAAGCTACAATGAGCAGTTCTTC
j_call: TRBJ2-1; v_call: TRBV4-2; clone_size: NA; d_call: TRBD2; cdr3_aa: CASSPRTSGGKDLYNEQFF; cdr3_nt: TGTGCCAGCAGTCCTAGGACTAGCGGGGGGAAAGATCTGTACAATGAGCAGTTCTTC
j_call: TRBJ2-5; v_call: TRBV6-2/TRBV6-3; clone_size: NA; d_call: TRBD2; cdr3_aa: CASSYSPSGAGGRETQYF; cdr3_nt: TGTGCCAGCAGTTACTCCCCATCTGGCGCGGGGGGCCGGGAGACCCAGTACTTC
j_call: TRBJ2-3; v_call: TRBV9; clone_size: NA; d_call: NA; cdr3_aa: CACSVGSTDTQYF; cdr3_nt: TGTGCCTGCAGCGTAGGCTCCACAGATACGCAGTATTTT
j_call: TRBJ2-5; v_call: TRBV7-8; clone_size: NA; d_call: NA; cdr3_aa: CASSLAGPHRETQYF; cdr3_nt: TGTGCCAGCAGCTTAGCGGGACCTCATAGGGAGACCCAGTACTTC
j_call: TRBJ2-2; v_call: TRBV12-3/TRBV12-4; clone_size: NA; d_call: NA; cdr3_aa: CAIAGRGASGNTGELFF; cdr3_nt: TGTGCCATTGCGGGCAGGGGAGCTAGCGGGAACACCGGGGAGCTGTTTTTT
j_call: TRBJ2-5; v_call: TRBV19; clone_size: NA; d_call: TRBD2; cdr3_aa: CASSSRRGSSQETQYF; cdr3_nt: TGTGCCAGTAGTTCAAGGCGGGGGTCTTCTCAAGAGACCCAGTACTTC
j_call: TRBJ2-6; v_call: TRBV5-1; clone_size: many; d_call: NA; cdr3_aa: CASSLGSGANVLTF; cdr3_nt: TGTGCCAGCAGTTTGGGGTCTGGGGCCAACGTCCTGACTTTC
j_call: TRBJ2-7; v_call: TRBV20-1; clone_size: many; d_call: TRBD1; cdr3_aa: CSASSGQNHYEQYF; cdr3_nt: TGCAGTGCTTCCTCGGGACAGAACCACTACGAGCAGTACTTC
j_call: TRBJ2-7; v_call: TRBV7-2; clone_size: NA; d_call: NA; cdr3_aa: CASSLSVENRVLSYEQYF; cdr3_nt: TGTGCCAGCAGCTTAAGTGTGGAGAACAGAGTCCTTTCCTACGAGCAGTACTTC
j_call: TRBJ2-1; v_call: TRBV7-9; clone_size: NA; d_call: TRBD1; cdr3_aa: CASKSGGSYNGQFF; cdr3_nt: TGTGCCAGCAAATCAGGGGGCTCCTACAATGGGCAGTTCTTC
j_call: TRBJ2-4; v_call: TRBV7-9; clone_size: NA; d_call: TRBD2; cdr3_aa: CASRDSGGGKNIQYF; cdr3_nt: TGTGCCAGCAGAGACTCGGGGGGTGGCAAAAACATTCAGTACTTC
j_call: TRBJ2-4; v_call: TRBV15; clone_size: few; d_call: NA; cdr3_aa: CATSPARGRGNIQYF; cdr3_nt: TGTGCCACCAGCCCAGCTCGGGGGCGCGGGAACATTCAGTACTTC
j_call: TRBJ1-4; v_call: TRBV18; clone_size: NA; d_call: NA; cdr3_aa: CASSPPGGVKLLFF; cdr3_nt: TGTGCCAGCTCACCACCTGGGGGAGTGAAACTCCTGTTTTTT
j_call: TRBJ1-1; v_call: TRBV24-1; clone_size: NA; d_call: NA; cdr3_aa: CATSENRPPGTEAFF; cdr3_nt: TGTGCCACCAGTGAAAACAGACCGCCGGGAACTGAAGCTTTCTTT
j_call: TRBJ2-5; v_call: TRBV12-3/TRBV12-4; clone_size: NA; d_call: TRBD1; cdr3_aa: CASSFRQGVLETQYF; cdr3_nt: TGTGCCAGCAGTTTCAGGCAGGGGGTTCTCGAGACCCAGTACTTC
j_call: TRBJ2-5; v_call: TRBV20-1; clone_size: NA; d_call: NA; cdr3_aa: CSARDLAVGETQYF; cdr3_nt: TGCAGTGCTAGAGATCTGGCGGTGGGAGAGACCCAGTACTTC
j_call: TRBJ1-1; v_call: TRBV15; clone_size: NA; d_call: NA; cdr3_aa: CATSRVGDRWTEAFF; cdr3_nt: TGTGCCACCAGCAGAGTGGGGGATCGTTGGACTGAAGCTTTCTTT
j_call: TRBJ1-4; v_call: TRBV12-3/TRBV12-4; clone_size: NA; d_call: TRBD1; cdr3_aa: CASSGDRGGGEKLFF; cdr3_nt: TGTGCCAGCAGCGGGGACAGGGGAGGAGGTGAAAAACTGTTTTTT
j_call: TRBJ2-5; v_call: TRBV29-1; clone_size: NA; d_call: TRBD2; cdr3_aa: CSVGLAGGPGAQYF; cdr3_nt: TGCAGCGTGGGACTAGCGGGGGGCCCAGGGGCCCAGTACTTC
j_call: TRBJ1-4; v_call: TRBV5-1; clone_size: few; d_call: TRBD1; cdr3_aa: CASSPDRGLEKLFF; cdr3_nt: TGCGCCAGCAGCCCGGACAGGGGGCTTGAAAAACTGTTTTTT
j_call: TRBJ2-5; v_call: TRBV4-1; clone_size: NA; d_call: NA; cdr3_aa: CASSQPTRGETQYF; cdr3_nt: TGCGCCAGCAGCCAACCAACTAGGGGAGAGACCCAGTACTTC
j_call: TRBJ1-1; v_call: TRBV6-1; clone_size: few; d_call: TRBD1; cdr3_aa: CASSTGTVDMNTEAFF; cdr3_nt: TGTGCCAGCAGTACCGGGACAGTAGACATGAACACTGAAGCTTTCTTT
j_call: TRBJ2-1; v_call: TRBV5-5; clone_size: NA; d_call: TRBD1; cdr3_aa: CASSTTNTGGRGNEQFF; cdr3_nt: TGTGCCAGCAGCACAACGAATACAGGGGGCAGAGGGAATGAGCAGTTCTTC
j_call: TRBJ2-7; v_call: TRBV28; clone_size: NA; d_call: TRBD1; cdr3_aa: CASSVGTGDILSSYEQYF; cdr3_nt: TGTGCCAGCAGCGTCGGGACAGGGGACATCTTGAGCTCCTACGAGCAGTACTTC
j_call: TRBJ1-1; v_call: TRBV2; clone_size: few; d_call: TRBD1; cdr3_aa: CASSEGQGRVEAFF; cdr3_nt: TGTGCCAGCAGTGAAGGACAGGGAAGAGTTGAAGCTTTCTTT
j_call: TRBJ2-1; v_call: TRBV12-3/TRBV12-4; clone_size: few; d_call: NA; cdr3_aa: CASSRASNEQFF; cdr3_nt: TGTGCCAGCAGTCGGGCGAGTAATGAGCAGTTCTTC
j_call: TRBJ2-7; v_call: TRBV7-9; clone_size: NA; d_call: TRBD2; cdr3_aa: CASSRGGGTIYEQYF; cdr3_nt: TGTGCCAGCAGCCGGGGGGGCGGGACAATCTACGAGCAGTACTTC
j_call: TRBJ2-2; v_call: TRBV9; clone_size: NA; d_call: NA; cdr3_aa: CASSVAAGYGTGELFF; cdr3_nt: TGTGCCAGCAGCGTAGCTGCGGGGTATGGAACCGGGGAGCTGTTTTTT
j_call: TRBJ1-1; v_call: TRBV5-1; clone_size: NA; d_call: TRBD1; cdr3_aa: CASSLSGTGISEAFF; cdr3_nt: TGCGCCAGCAGCTTATCAGGGACAGGGATCAGTGAAGCTTTCTTT
j_call: TRBJ2-4; v_call: TRBV5-4; clone_size: NA; d_call: NA; cdr3_aa: CASYRGGSAKNIQYF; cdr3_nt: TGTGCCAGCTACCGAGGGGGGTCAGCCAAAAACATTCAGTACTTC
j_call: TRBJ1-1; v_call: TRBV5-4; clone_size: NA; d_call: NA; cdr3_aa: CASSLERPMNTEAFF; cdr3_nt: TGTGCCAGCAGCTTGGAACGGCCCATGAACACTGAAGCTTTCTTT
j_call: TRBJ2-5; v_call: TRBV6-1; clone_size: NA; d_call: NA; cdr3_aa: CASSEYTDQETQYF; cdr3_nt: TGTGCCAGCAGTGAGTACACGGACCAAGAGACCCAGTACTTC
j_call: TRBJ1-1; v_call: TRBV7-2; clone_size: few; d_call: NA; cdr3_aa: CASSLGGWRASTEAFF; cdr3_nt: TGTGCCAGCAGCTTAGGGGGCTGGAGGGCGAGCACTGAAGCTTTCTTT
j_call: TRBJ2-1; v_call: TRBV6-1; clone_size: few; d_call: NA; cdr3_aa: CASSEGWSSHNEQFF; cdr3_nt: TGTGCCAGCAGTGAAGGGTGGAGCTCCCACAATGAGCAGTTCTTC
j_call: TRBJ2-1; v_call: TRBV20-1; clone_size: NA; d_call: NA; cdr3_aa: CSAALVGYNEQFF; cdr3_nt: TGCAGTGCGGCGCTAGTGGGCTACAATGAGCAGTTCTTC
j_call: TRBJ1-2; v_call: TRBV5-1; clone_size: NA; d_call: NA; cdr3_aa: CASSSGVRGNGYTF; cdr3_nt: TGCGCCAGCAGCTCTGGGGTCCGGGGGAATGGCTACACCTTC
j_call: TRBJ2-5; v_call: TRBV19; clone_size: NA; d_call: NA; cdr3_aa: CASSIGGKQTQYF; cdr3_nt: TGTGCCAGTAGTATTGGAGGGAAACAGACCCAGTACTTC
j_call: TRBJ1-2; v_call: TRBV6-5; clone_size: NA; d_call: NA; cdr3_aa: CASSPNTGQRNYGYTF; cdr3_nt: TGTGCCAGCAGCCCTAATACCGGACAGCGCAACTATGGCTACACCTTC
j_call: TRBJ2-5; v_call: TRBV30; clone_size: NA; d_call: NA; cdr3_aa: CAWSAGTNQETQYF; cdr3_nt: TGTGCCTGGAGTGCCGGTACGAATCAAGAGACCCAGTACTTC
j_call: TRBJ1-2; v_call: TRBV7-9; clone_size: NA; d_call: NA; cdr3_aa: CASSPPDPANYGYTF; cdr3_nt: TGTGCCAGCAGCCCTCCCGATCCAGCTAACTATGGCTACACCTTC
j_call: TRBJ1-1; v_call: TRBV5-1; clone_size: NA; d_call: NA; cdr3_aa: CASSLTGSYAEAFF; cdr3_nt: TGCGCCAGCAGCCTGACAGGTTCTTACGCTGAAGCTTTCTTT
j_call: TRBJ2-7; v_call: TRBV14; clone_size: few; d_call: NA; cdr3_aa: CASSQDQGSEEQYF; cdr3_nt: TGTGCCAGCAGCCAAGACCAAGGGTCGGAAGAGCAGTACTTC
j_call: TRBJ2-3; v_call: TRBV10-3; clone_size: NA; d_call: NA; cdr3_aa: CAISETQTHTQYF; cdr3_nt: TGTGCCATCAGTGAGACCCAGACCCATACGCAGTATTTT
j_call: TRBJ2-5; v_call: TRBV7-9; clone_size: NA; d_call: TRBD2; cdr3_aa: CASRPKEGTTETQYF; cdr3_nt: TGTGCCAGCAGACCTAAAGAGGGGACTACAGAGACCCAGTACTTC